This T cell receptor (beta chain) stems from a study of beta chain features in type 1 diabetes. There are a few counts of this clone. Its specificity is unknown. On average, the one heparinised blood draw given by each donor was around 120 mL. Every isolated RNA sample was fully reverse transcribed, so sequencing captured expressed TCRB transcripts. The assay was immunoSEQ multiplex PCR, and TCRdb's table has in-frame clones only and misses some. The sample includes a few hundred thousand clones, 9.5% to 10% of them seen just once. Germline V gives CDR1 MNHEY, CDR2 SMNVEV (reference sequence). Trimming cost V 3 bases and J 6 bases; bases outside gene matches: 4. CDR3 length: 14 amino acids. Study-level results: Moderately but significantly shorter TCRB CDR3s were found in Type 1 diabetes patients in all four CD4+ subsets. Whatever favoring of shorter templates PCR might show would apply equally to patients and controls. It was not settled here whether HLA type affects TCRB rearrangement. Cells expressing TCR highly could be over-represented by cDNA sequencing.

The V gene is TRBV27, the J gene TRBJ2-3; 9 bases match TRBD1. The sequence was collected from a young man with type 1 diabetes. The sample consisted of central memory CD4+ T cells from blood. The CDR3 coding sequence is TGTGCCAGCAGTTTTTACGGACAGGGGGATACGCAGTATTTT. It codes for CASSFYGQGDTQYF.